The present TCR beta chain was sequenced within a study of T cells in Graves' hyperthyroidism and ophthalmopathy (dated by TCRdb to between 2018 and 2021). Looking at the study overall: Peripheral blood was sampled at the time of initial diagnosis, prior to any treatment. To identify TCR V-J signatures that set the groups apart, the researchers used a discovery cohort of approximately 98 patients, made up of roughly 45 with Graves' ophthalmopathy and 55 to 65 with stable Graves' hyperthyroidism. Whether ophthalmopathy could be predicted prospectively was tested in an independent validation cohort made up of under 20 hyperthyroidism patients plus 17 patients who later progressed to ophthalmopathy. The roughly 94 discovery patients were randomly divided into training and test sets at a 7:3 ratio. The study also compared thyroid tissue and blood T-cell repertoires from roughly six Graves' hyperthyroidism patients. Once sampling was done, hyperthyroidism patients were given methimazole at a starting dose of 30 mg daily, whereas ophthalmopathy patients were given high-dose intravenous methylprednisolone. The paper reports TCR Vbeta CDR3 sequencing of approximately 140 peripheral blood samples: fewer than 50 ophthalmopathy, roughly 74 hyperthyroidism and approximately 17 progressor patients. What the work shows at the level of the full study, not this receptor alone: Most expanded thyroid clonotypes (frequency above 0.001) were also found in blood, which suggests that blood repertoires may mirror thyroid immune responses. During validation, the model predicted progression to ophthalmopathy a median of approximately 7 months ahead of onset, with around 71% sensitivity and 72% to 85% specificity. Sample size was not statistically predetermined, and blinding of investigators to group allocation was not performed. A 13 V-J signature model separated ophthalmopathy from stable hyperthyroidism, with about 88% sensitivity and 81.08% specificity in cross-validation and 80%/75% in testing.

From a lookup of the germline V gene, CDR1 and CDR2 are MNHNS and SASEGT. Including the terminal cysteine and phenylalanine, the CDR3 comprises 11 residues. Just CDR3 DNA is preserved here, 33 bases in frame from base 1. The junction shows trimming of 6 bases on V and 6 bases on J, plus 8 bases between the germline ends. Amplification of TCR beta CDR3 regions was carried out from RNA transcripts. The first round of RT-PCR for the TCR CDR3 was performed with the HTBI primer set and the Qiagen OneStep RT-PCR kit. A second multiplex PCR round built the libraries, followed by size selection and purification. Sequencing of the libraries was done on an Illumina HiSeq2000 using paired-end 100 bp reads. Under the source paper's analysis protocol: Raw data were processed with SOAPnuke, discarding reads with adapters, uncalled bases, mean Phred below 15, or no exact constant-primer or identifier match. COPE v1.2.5 was used to merge high-quality paired reads, and clonotypes were defined as unique nucleotide sequences. MiTCR v1.1 was used to align the clonotypes against IMGT TRBV, TRBD and TRBJ reference segments. The analysis was restricted to V-J combinations with a frequency above 0.0001, which together covered 99% to 99.2% of the repertoires. A TCS score was defined as the ratio of F50 (clonal expansion) to E x V (chaos), with BLOSUM62-based TCRdist applied between CDR3 peptides within each V-J. Welch's t-statistics and random forest reduced 514 V-J features to 13, which were used in a naive Bayes classifier (R e1071). The raw public reads went through TCRdb reprocessing: fastp at Q25, MiXCR clone calling, in-frame beta chains kept. CDR3 protein sequences are deduplicated, and each keeps its most common genes and DNA. TCRdb, rather than the study authors, made the V and J calls. The sample contains about half a million distinct CDR3 sequences, about 16% of them found a single time. The ten largest make up about 29% of the sample.

Ophthalmopathy patients had moderately to severely active disease, Clinical Activity Score of at least 3, NOSPECS grade of at least 4, and duration under 3 months. Patients with uncontrolled infections, other autoimmune diseases, pregnancy or lactation were excluded. Diagnoses were established on the basis of clinical symptoms, serum thyroxine and TRAb, thyroid ultrasound, and orbital computed tomography. PBMCs were separated from roughly 9.3 ml of fresh peripheral blood using Ficoll-Paque density gradient centrifugation. Trizol reagent was used to extract total RNA, and RNA quality was then checked on an Agilent 2100 Bioanalyzer. Details on this clonotype: It lacks a known antigen. It has no much larger one-base neighbor in the sample; base qualities were not kept.

This clonotype originated in a woman between 25 and 40 years old with Graves' ophthalmopathy. The specimen was blood. The rearranged segments are TRBV6-1 and TRBJ2-5, with no reliable assignment of the D segment. CDR3 protein: CASRGGQTQYF. The nucleotide sequence reads TGTGCCAGCAGAGGTGGACAGACCCAGTACTTC.